This T cell receptor (beta chain) was found in a study of siplizumab effects on memory and regulatory T cells. Study results and caveats: Few alloreactive clones mapped to unstimulated subsets.

This clone occurred once. Its target is unknown. Deletions cut 7 bases from V and 5 bases from J, with 8 bases between. This CDR3 region has 12 residues. Germline-derived CDR1 and CDR2 are SNHLY and FYNNEI. Assay: immunoSEQ multiplex PCR; the TCRdb copy retains only in-frame clones and omits some. The table has 100,000 or so clones, about 91% seen once. The sequencing input was CD4+ T cells sorted from blood. The chain carries TRBV2 and TRBJ1-4; D is possibly TRBD1 (5 bases). The origin of this receptor is a human donor in good health. The CDR3 DNA reads TGTGCCAGCAAAGGGGTAAATGAAAAACTGTTTTTT. This sequence encodes CASKGVNEKLFF.